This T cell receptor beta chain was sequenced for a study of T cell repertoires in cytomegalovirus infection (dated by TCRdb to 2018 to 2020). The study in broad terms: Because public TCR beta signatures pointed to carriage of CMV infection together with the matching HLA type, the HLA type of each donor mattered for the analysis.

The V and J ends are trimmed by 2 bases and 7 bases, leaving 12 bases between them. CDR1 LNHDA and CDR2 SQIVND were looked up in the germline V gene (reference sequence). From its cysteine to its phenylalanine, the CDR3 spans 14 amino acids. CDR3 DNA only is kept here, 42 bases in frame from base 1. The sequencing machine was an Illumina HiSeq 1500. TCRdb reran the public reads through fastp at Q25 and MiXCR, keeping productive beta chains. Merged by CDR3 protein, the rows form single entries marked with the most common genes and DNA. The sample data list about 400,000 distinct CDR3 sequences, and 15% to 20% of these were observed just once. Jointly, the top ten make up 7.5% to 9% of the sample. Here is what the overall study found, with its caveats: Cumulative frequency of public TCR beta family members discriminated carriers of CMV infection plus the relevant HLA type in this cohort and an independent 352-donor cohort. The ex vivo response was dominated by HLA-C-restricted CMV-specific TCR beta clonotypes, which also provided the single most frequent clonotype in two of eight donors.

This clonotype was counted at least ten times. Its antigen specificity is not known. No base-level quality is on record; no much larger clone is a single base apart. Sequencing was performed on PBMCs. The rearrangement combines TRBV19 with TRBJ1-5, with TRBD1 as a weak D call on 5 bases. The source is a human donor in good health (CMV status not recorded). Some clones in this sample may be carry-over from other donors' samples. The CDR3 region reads CASSITTGQQPQHF. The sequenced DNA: TGTGCCAGTAGTATAACCACAGGTCAACAGCCCCAGCATTTT.